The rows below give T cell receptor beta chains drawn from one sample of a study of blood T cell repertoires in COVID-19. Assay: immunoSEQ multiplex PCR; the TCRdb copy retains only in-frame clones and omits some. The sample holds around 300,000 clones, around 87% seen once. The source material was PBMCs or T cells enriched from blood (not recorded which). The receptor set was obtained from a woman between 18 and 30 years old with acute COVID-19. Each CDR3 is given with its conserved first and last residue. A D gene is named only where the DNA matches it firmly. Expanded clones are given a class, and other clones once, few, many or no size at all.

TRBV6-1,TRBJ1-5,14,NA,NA,TGTGCCAGCAGTGACCTCACGGGCAATCAGCCCCAGCATTTT,CASSDLTGNQPQHF
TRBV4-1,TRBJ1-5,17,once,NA,TGCGCCAGCAGCCAAGAAGCCCCGGACTTAAGCAATCAGCCCCAGCATTTT,CASSQEAPDLSNQPQHF
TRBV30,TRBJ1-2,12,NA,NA,TGTGCCTGGAGTTCAGGGGTTTATGGCTACACCTTC,CAWSSGVYGYTF
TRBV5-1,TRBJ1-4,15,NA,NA,TGCGCCAGCAGCTTGGCCCGGGGGTTGGATGAAAAACTGTTTTTT,CASSLARGLDEKLFF
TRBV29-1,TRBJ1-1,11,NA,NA,TGCAGCGTTGATCGTCGCACTGAAGCTTTCTTT,CSVDRRTEAFF
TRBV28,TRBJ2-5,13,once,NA,TGTGCCAGCAGTTTTAGGGGCATGGAGACCCAGTACTTC,CASSFRGMETQYF
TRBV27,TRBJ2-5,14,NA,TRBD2,TGTGCCAGGACTAGCGGGAGCGTGCAAGAGACCCAGTACTTC,CARTSGSVQETQYF
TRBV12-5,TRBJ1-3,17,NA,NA,TGTGCTAGTGGTTTGGTACAGGTCTCGTCGGCCGGAAACACCATATATTTT,CASGLVQVSSAGNTIYF
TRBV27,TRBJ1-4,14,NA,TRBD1,TGTGCCAGCAGTCCGACAGGGGGAGGTGAAAAACTGTTTTTT,CASSPTGGGEKLFF
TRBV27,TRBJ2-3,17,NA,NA,TGTGCCAGCAGTTCTGCCCTCGGCGGGAGAACAGGGGATACGCAGTATTTT,CASSSALGGRTGDTQYF
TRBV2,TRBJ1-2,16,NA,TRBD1,TGTGCCAGCAGTGAATTGGGACAGGGGGCCGGCTATGGCTACACCTTC,CASSELGQGAGYGYTF
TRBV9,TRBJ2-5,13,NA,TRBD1,TGTGCCAGCAGCGAGGGACAGAAAGAGACCCAGTACTTC,CASSEGQKETQYF
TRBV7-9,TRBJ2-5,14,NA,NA,TGTGCCAGCAGCTTACAGCGGATACAAGAGACCCAGTACTTC,CASSLQRIQETQYF
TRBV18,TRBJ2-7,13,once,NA,TGTGCCAGCTCACCGAGGGATTCCTACGAGCAGTACTTC,CASSPRDSYEQYF
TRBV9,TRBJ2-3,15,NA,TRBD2,TGTGCCAGCAGCTGGGGAGGGACCTTCACAGATACGCAGTATTTT,CASSWGGTFTDTQYF
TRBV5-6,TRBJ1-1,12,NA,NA,TGTGCCAGCAGCAAAAGGGGCACTGAAGCTTTCTTT,CASSKRGTEAFF
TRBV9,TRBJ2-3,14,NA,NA,TGTGCCAGCAGCGTAGCTACTAACACAGATACGCAGTATTTT,CASSVATNTDTQYF
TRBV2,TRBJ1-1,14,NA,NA,TGTGCCAGCATATCATGGCAGGGTCCCACTGAAGCTTTCTTT,CASISWQGPTEAFF
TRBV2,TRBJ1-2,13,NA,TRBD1,TGTGCCAGCAGTCAGGGGGCGAACTATGGCTACACCTTC,CASSQGANYGYTF
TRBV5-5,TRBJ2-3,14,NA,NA,TGTGCCAGCAGCTTGGCCGGAGGCACAGATACGCAGTATTTT,CASSLAGGTDTQYF
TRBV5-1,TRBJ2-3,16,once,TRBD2,TGCGCCAGCAGCTTGGTCGCGGGAGCCCCCACAGATACGCAGTATTTT,CASSLVAGAPTDTQYF
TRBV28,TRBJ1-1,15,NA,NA,TGTGCCAGCAGTCCCAGGACAGTTATGAACACTGAAGCTTTCTTT,CASSPRTVMNTEAFF
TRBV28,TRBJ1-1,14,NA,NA,TGTGCCAGCAGTTTATCTTACGGGGACACTGAAGCTTTCTTT,CASSLSYGDTEAFF
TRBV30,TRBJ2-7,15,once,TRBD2,TGTGCCTGGAGTGTATCGAGCGGGGGATTCTACGAGCAGTACTTC,CAWSVSSGGFYEQYF
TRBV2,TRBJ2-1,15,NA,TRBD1,TGTGCCAGCAGGGGACAGGAGTCCTACCCATATGAGCAGTTCTTC,CASRGQESYPYEQFF
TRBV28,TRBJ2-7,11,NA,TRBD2,TGTGCCAGCAGTTTCGGGGGGAAGCAGTACTTC,CASSFGGKQYF
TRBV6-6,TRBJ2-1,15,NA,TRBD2,TGTGCCAGCAGCTCCCTAGCGGGAGCGAACAATGAGCAGTTCTTC,CASSSLAGANNEQFF
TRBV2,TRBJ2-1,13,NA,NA,TGTGCCAGCAGTGAAACGCGACTCCGGGAGCAGTTCTTC,CASSETRLREQFF
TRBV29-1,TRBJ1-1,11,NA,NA,TGCAGCGTATGGGAGTTCACTGAAGCTTTCTTT,CSVWEFTEAFF
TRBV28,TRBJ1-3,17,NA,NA,TGTGCCAGCAGTGAATACCGGGGGTCAGGGACTGGAAACACCATATATTTT,CASSEYRGSGTGNTIYF
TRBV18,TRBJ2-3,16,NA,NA,TGTGCCAGCTCACCAATGAGGCCGGCTAGCACAGATACGCAGTATTTT,CASSPMRPASTDTQYF
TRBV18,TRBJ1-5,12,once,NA,TGTGCCAGCTCTCATAGCAATCAGCCCCAGCATTTT,CASSHSNQPQHF
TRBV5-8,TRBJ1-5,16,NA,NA,TGTGCCAGCAGTTTTAGGGGGGGCGCGGGGAATCAGCCCCAGCATTTT,CASSFRGGAGNQPQHF
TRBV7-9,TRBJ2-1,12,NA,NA,TGTGCCAGCAGCCCCACAGCTAATGAGCAGTTCTTC,CASSPTANEQFF
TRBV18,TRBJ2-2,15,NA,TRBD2,TGTGCCAGCTCAGGCGGGAGTTTGGACACCGGGGAGCTGTTTTTT,CASSGGSLDTGELFF
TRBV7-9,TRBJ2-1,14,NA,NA,TGTGCCAGCAGCTTAGGAGGGATCTACAATGAGCAGTTCTTC,CASSLGGIYNEQFF
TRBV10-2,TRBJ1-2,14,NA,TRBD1,TGCGCCAGCAGGCTCCGGGACAGGGGATATGGCTACACCTTC,CASRLRDRGYGYTF
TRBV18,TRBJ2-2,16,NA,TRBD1,TGTGCCAGCTCACCTGGAGACAGGGTACGGACCGGGGAGCTGTTTTTT,CASSPGDRVRTGELFF
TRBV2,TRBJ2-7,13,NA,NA,TGTGCCAGCAGTCGTCTAGTCTCTTACGAGCAGTACTTC,CASSRLVSYEQYF
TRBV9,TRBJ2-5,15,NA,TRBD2,TGTGCCAGCAGCCTCGGACTAGCGGGAGAGGGGACCCAGTACTTC,CASSLGLAGEGTQYF
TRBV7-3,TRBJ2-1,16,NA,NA,TGTGCCAGCAGCCAAAACAGCGGGCAGGTCTACAATGAGCAGTTCTTC,CASSQNSGQVYNEQFF
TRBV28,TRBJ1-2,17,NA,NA,TGTGCCAGCAGTTCCCCTGGGGGCCCGGCCGGGGACTATGGCTACACCTTC,CASSSPGGPAGDYGYTF